The 21 T cell receptor beta chains below were found in one sample sequenced in a study of tumor-infiltrating lymphocytes in primary liver carcinoma. A primer in the constant region served to generate TCR beta cDNA from 500 ng of total RNA. Libraries for TCR beta were built through three nested multiplex PCR rounds, which together made up a slightly modified ARM-PCR procedure. With TRBV1-TRBV30 forward primers and a C-beta reverse primer, the first two PCR rounds were run for 9 to 10 cycles each. TCRdb fed the multiplex PCR reads into MiXCR, producing one record per CDR3 protein. The table shows under 90,000 distinct CDR3 sequences, with around 70% occurring only once. The study co-extracted DNA and RNA from about 19-30 mg of unsorted bulk tissue. Sequencing was done on a sample of liver tumor tissue from sampling region 1. Subset indicated: tumor region T1, superior pole. The source of these receptors is a man aged 40-55 years with primary liver carcinoma and hepatitis B virus infection.

The table lists this clonotype with many counts. The CDR3, as DNA: TGTGCCAGCAGCCCTTCTGTCCAGGACCAAGAGACCCAGTACTTC. This encodes CASSPSVQDQETQYF. This rearrangement joins TRBV5-4 to TRBJ2-5; unclear D gene. V was cut by 4 bases and J by 0 bases, with 13 bases left in between. Germline lookup yields CDR1 SGHNT and CDR2 YYREEE (reference sequence). CDR3 length equals 15 residues.

This clonotype came up a few times. This may be a read error: a much more frequent sequence differs by one nucleotide. The J gene is TRBJ2-6, the V gene TRBV10-3; 8 nucleotides line up with TRBD1. The germline V gene encodes CDR1 ENHRY and CDR2 SYGVKD. This CDR3 spans 15 amino acids. CDR3 DNA: TGTGCCCGCAGCGCAGGGGGCTCTGGGGCCAACGTCCTGGCTTTC. It codes for CARSAGGSGANVLAF.

This clonotype was detected many times. A read error may explain this, as a much larger clone is one base away. The chain carries TRBV11-2 and TRBJ2-7; 8 positions agree with TRBD2. This CDR3 is built from 16 residues. CDR1 and CDR2 (germline): SGHAT, FQNNGV. The CDR3 reads CASGTSDFSGAYGQYF. In DNA, the CDR3 is TGTGCCAGCGGGACTAGTGACTTCTCAGGGGCCTACGGGCAGTACTTC.

Turning to this clonotype: The conserved phenylalanine or tryptophan normally closing the CDR3 is absent here, so this likely arose from a read error. This chain joins TRBV6-5 and TRBJ1-1; D ambiguous. The CDR3 extends over 13 amino acids. The germline V gene has CDR1 MNHEY and CDR2 SVGAGI. The CDR3 DNA is TGTGCCAGCGGTTACTCGACCGGGGCTGAAGCTTTCCTT. Amino acid sequence: CASGYSTGAEAFL.

Remarks on this clonotype: This likely comes from a read error, as the CDR3 has no conserved phenylalanine or tryptophan at its end. J is TRBJ2-3 and V is TRBV29-1; D call uncertain. Germline CDR1 SQVTM, CDR2 ANQGSEA. The CDR3 totals 12 residues. The ends were cut back, 2 bases at V and 7 bases at J, with 10 bases in the middle. The CDR3 DNA reads TGCAGCGTTGAAAAAGCGTGCCATACGCAGTATCTT. This codes for CSVEKACHTQYL.

Regarding this clonotype: A junction end diverges from the germline sequence, so it may reflect a read error. The chain links TRBV6-1 to TRBJ2-2; D possibly matches TRBD1 or TRBD2 (5 bases each). The CDR3 runs to 16 residues. Germline V gene data show CDR1 as MNHNS and CDR2 as SASEGT. The CDR3 nucleotides read TGTGCCAGCAGGCCGAGGGCGGAAGCGGTAGTGGGGGAGCTGTCTTTT. It codes for CASRPRAEAVVGELSF.

On this clonotype: One base away lies a much larger clone, so this may be a sequencing read error. V usage is TRBV5-1 and J usage is TRBJ2-1, with D perhaps TRBD2 (6 bases). The length of the CDR3 is 14 residues. CDR1 SGHRS and CDR2 YFSETQ come from the germline V gene. In DNA form, the CDR3 reads TGCACCAGCACTTTAGCGGACTCCTACAATGAGCAGTTCTTC. It translates to CTSTLADSYNEQFF.

Concerning this clonotype: This likely comes from a read error, as the CDR3 has no conserved phenylalanine or tryptophan at its end. It is unclear where the CDR3 begins or ends on the DNA, so no DNA is shown, and the CDR3 is as TCRdb lists it. The rearrangement joins TRBV11-2 to TRBJ1-2. Both ends counted, the CDR3 spans 13 residues. CDR1 SGHAT and CDR2 FQNNGV come from the germline V gene. The CDR3 protein is CASSIEGNYGYTS.

The V and J genes are TRBV11-2 and TRBJ2-3, with 10 bases that match TRBD1. V lost 2 bases and J lost 14; bases outside the gene matches: 19. The CDR3 spans 17 residues. CDR1 and CDR2 (germline): SGHAT, FQNNGV. As DNA, the CDR3 is TGTGCCAGCAGCTTAAATCTTGGGACAGGGGCAAGCGATACGTGGTATTTT. Its translation: CASSLNLGTGASDTWYF.

A remark on this clonotype: The junction shows a germline mismatch at one end, possibly a read error. CDR3 nucleotide sequence: TGTTCCAGCAGAAGCGGACGTCATGAACAGTTCTTC. As protein: CSSRSGRHEQFF. The chain couples TRBV7-9 to TRBJ2-1; TRBD2 might be the D (5 bases). Per the germline V gene, CDR1 is SEHNR and CDR2 is FQNEAQ (reference sequence). This CDR3 is built from 12 residues.

This clonotype was seen repeatedly, ten times or more. This sequence joins TRBV4-1 and TRBJ2-3, with D possibly being TRBD1 (5 bases). Germline CDR1 MGHRA, CDR2 YSYEKL. CDR3 length equals 17 residues. The germline V and J ends were trimmed by 0 bases and 4 bases, with 17 bases remaining between them. This CDR3 reads CASSQEYRRGGADTQYF. In DNA form, the CDR3 reads TGCGCCAGCAGCCAAGAATACAGGCGAGGTGGGGCAGATACGCAGTATTTT.

This clonotype has more than one count but fewer than ten. The V call is TRBV20-1, the J call TRBJ2-1; either TRBD1 or TRBD2 may supply D (5 bases each). The CDR3 totals 11 residues. CDR1 DFQATT and CDR2 SNEGSKA come from the germline V gene (reference sequence). The CDR3 DNA reads TGCAGACTAACCCGGGGCGGAGAGCAGTTCTTC. As protein: CRLTRGGEQFF.

About this clonotype itself: An end of the junction differs from the germline gene, which may be a read error. This chain uses TRBV4-1 with TRBJ1-2, with D tentatively TRBD1 (5 bases). The germline gives CDR1 MGHRA, CDR2 YSYEKL. The CDR3 spans 16 residues. The CDR3: CDSNQDEAGTYYGYTF. For the CDR3, the DNA is TGCGACAGCAACCAAGATGAGGCAGGGACTTACTATGGCTACACCTTC.

This clonotype has only one observation. The chain has TRBV10-3 and TRBJ2-5; a weak D match, TRBD1 (5 bases). The V end lost 4 bases, the J end lost 4 bases, and 13 bases lay between the germline ends. The V gene's germline CDR1 is ENHRY and CDR2 SYGVKD. CDR3 length equals 14 residues. The CDR3 is CAISGPWQGETQYF. The CDR3 DNA follows: TGTGCCATCAGTGGGCCATGGCAGGGAGAGACCCAGTACTTC.

This clonotype has at least ten counts. This rearrangement joins TRBV4-2 to TRBJ1-6; unclear D gene. Germline V gives CDR1 LGHNA, CDR2 YNFKEQ. The CDR3 runs 16 residues. Between the trimmed V and J ends, which lost 1 base and 4 bases, there was a span of 11 bases. DNA of the CDR3: TGTGCCAGCAGCCAAGGTCATAGGGAATATAATTCACCCCTCCACTTT. Translating it yields CASSQGHREYNSPLHF.

This clonotype was seen ten or more times. The gene calls are TRBV6-2 or TRBV6-3 and TRBJ2-1, with D unclear. The CDR3 has 14 amino acids. CDR1 is MNHEY, CDR2 SVGEGT, per germline. V lost 0 bases and J 8 bases, leaving 11 bases between the germline ends. The CDR3: CASSYSSPPDEQFF. The CDR3 nucleotides are TGTGCCAGCAGTTACTCCTCGCCCCCCGATGAGCAGTTCTTC.

This clonotype was detected many times. The CDR3 DNA reads as TGTGCCAGCAGTGTTTACAATGAGCAGTTCTTC. It specifies CASSVYNEQFF. The chain links TRBV28 to TRBJ2-1, with D uncertain. This CDR3 spans 11 amino acids. The germline V and J ends were trimmed by 5 bases and 4 bases, with 3 bases remaining between them. From germline, CDR1 is MDHEN and CDR2 SYDVKM.

This rearrangement joins TRBV6-5 to TRBJ1-6; D gene unclear. V was pared by 8 bases and J by 5 bases, with 16 bases between. Per germline, CDR1 MNHEY and CDR2 SVGAGI. This CDR3 comprises 15 residues. For the CDR3, the DNA is TGTGCCAGCCAAGGTGTGGTAATAGATAATTCACCCCTCCACTTT. The encoded protein is CASQGVVIDNSPLHF.

The V gene is TRBV11-2, the J gene TRBJ2-7; D is perhaps TRBD1 or TRBD2 (6 bases each). Germline V gives CDR1 SGHAT, CDR2 FQNNGV. The CDR3 loop spans 12 amino acids. The germline V and J ends were trimmed by 9 bases and 9 bases, with 18 bases remaining between them. CDR3 in amino acids: CASSTHGGGQYF. The CDR3 DNA reads TGTGCCAGTAGCACCCACGGGGGCGGGCAGTACTTC. The whole variable domain, remainder taken from reference TRBV11-2 and TRBJ2-7, is EAGVAQSPRYKIIEKRQSVAFWCNPISGHATLYWYQQILGQGPKLLIQFQNNGVVDDSQLPKDRFSAERLKGVDSTLKIQPAKLEDSAVYLCASSTHGGGQYFGPGTRLTVT.

About this clonotype itself: This sequence may be a read error, since a much larger clone differs from it by one base. The genes are TRBV20-1 and TRBJ1-1; maybe TRBD1 (6 bases). CDR1 DFQATT and CDR2 SNEGSKA come from the germline V gene (reference sequence). The CDR3 loop spans 11 amino acids. DNA for the CDR3: TGCAAGGTTACAGGGAACACTGAACCTTTCTTT. Translation: CKVTGNTEPFF.

Turning to this clonotype: The junction departs from germline at one end; a sequencing error may be responsible. The DNA of the CDR3 is TGTGCCAACAGTGAAGCCGGAGCGGGGGGGAGAACCGGGGAGCAGTTTTTT. This encodes CANSEAGAGGRTGEQFF. The rearrangement uses TRBV6-1 and TRBJ2-2; 10 bases map to TRBD2. Germline V lookup: CDR1 MNHNS, CDR2 SASEGT. The CDR3 consists of 17 residues.